This T cell receptor beta chain stems from a study of identical twins. Study results and caveats: Monozygotic twin pairs showed more out-of-frame TCR alpha sharing than models estimated.

TCRdb used MiXCR to reprocess the 5' RACE reads, holding one entry per CDR3 protein. The repertoire holds hundreds of thousands of distinct CDR3 sequences, with under 9% as singletons. For this clonotype: The antigen remains unidentified.

J gave up 2 bases and V 5 bases, and 9 bases lay outside the gene matches. Germline-derived CDR1 and CDR2 are SEHNR and FQNEAQ (reference sequence). CDR3 length: 16 residues. This same sample was also taken into another study, of yellow fever vaccine responses in identical twins.

The origin of this receptor is a woman between 18 and 29 years old in good health. Material for sequencing was PBMCs. The chain employs TRBV7-9 and TRBJ2-3; 8 positions agree with TRBD1. The CDR3 region is CASSLDRGGPTDTQYF. The CDR3 region has the DNA TGTGCCAGCAGCCTAGACAGGGGAGGTCCCACAGATACGCAGTATTTT.